The following is a T cell receptor beta chain sequence with its context. The antigen it binds to is not known. No qualities accompany the bases; no much larger clone lies one base away. Whole blood was collected in K2EDTA tubes by collaborating institutions according to the institutions' own protocols. Collaborator samples were shipped for TCRbeta analysis as frozen whole blood, isolated PBMCs, or DNA extracted from either sample type. These data originate in a study of blood T cell repertoires in COVID-19 (TCRdb year 2020). For context, the study as a whole: Samples from collaborators originated in the United States, Italy and Spain and spanned both the acute and convalescent phases of COVID-19. Sample metadata almost always included a de-identified subject ID, COVID-19 status, age in years and sex. The material from the prospective study consisted of cDNA or gDNA derived from T cells, B-cell-depleted T cells, or PBMCs. The repertoires were released in a freely available public database intended as a resource for research on the immune response to SARS-CoV-2. Where HLA class I and class II types were available, the types were taken from metadata supplied by the sample provider, not from assay-based typing. Subjects who had been exposed to COVID-19, were actively infected with it, or had recovered from it provided the deeply sampled blood TCRbeta repertoires that made up the dataset. The samples were drawn from two sources: the first 160 participants of the ongoing ImmuneRACE study, and 1,254 subjects contributed by 6 global collaborators. Paper-wide results and their limitations: The quantity of clinical and demographic metadata differed by source and by participant and was supplied without curation.

TCRbeta CDR3 regions were amplified from genomic DNA using the immunoSEQ Assay, a bias-controlled multiplex PCR. Under the source paper's analysis protocol: Within the assay, amplification of reference gene primers was used to estimate how many nucleated cells each sample contained. Sequence reads were collapsed and filtered to measure the absolute abundance of every unique TCRbeta CDR3 rearrangement. For each sample, productive Simpson clonality was calculated as the square root of Simpson's diversity index across productive rearrangements. TCRdb mirrors the immuneACCESS table, restricted to in-frame sequences. Some clones are absent from its copies; in checked studies, under half trace to an unresolved V gene, and the reason for the others is unknown. The V and J calls and clone size were taken over from that table, and D and trimming were inferred from the DNA. The sample table records approximately 40,000 clones; roughly nine tenths of these occur just once. Roughly 25% of the sample lies in the top ten.

The CDR3 spans 14 residues, from the cysteine through the phenylalanine. The entry retains the CDR3 DNA only, 42 bases that are in frame from base 1. The germline V gene yields SGHNT for CDR1 and YENEEA for CDR2. V is clipped by 5 bases and J by 1 base, and the sequence between their germline boundaries is 10 bases long. The sequence derives from a woman of 80 years or more in a cohort sampled during active or convalescent COVID-19. The sample taken for sequencing was peripheral blood. Recombination connected TRBV11-3 to TRBJ2-3; confidence is insufficient to name the D gene. In nucleotides, the sequence is TGTGCCAGCAGCCCCATGGGCGGCACAGATACGCAGTATTTT. This encodes CASSPMGGTDTQYF.